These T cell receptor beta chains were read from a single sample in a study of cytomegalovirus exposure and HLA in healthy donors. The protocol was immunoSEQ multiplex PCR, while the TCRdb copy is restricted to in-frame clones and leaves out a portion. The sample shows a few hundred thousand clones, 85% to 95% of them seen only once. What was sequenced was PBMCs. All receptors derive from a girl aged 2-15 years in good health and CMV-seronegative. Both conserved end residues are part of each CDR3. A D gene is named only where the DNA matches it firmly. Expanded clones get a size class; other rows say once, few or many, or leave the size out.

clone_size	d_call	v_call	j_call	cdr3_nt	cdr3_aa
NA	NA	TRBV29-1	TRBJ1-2	TGCAGCGTTGAAGGGGCGGGGGGTAACTATGGCTACACCTTC	CSVEGAGGNYGYTF
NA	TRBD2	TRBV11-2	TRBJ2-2	TGTGCCAGCAGCCGCACTAGCGACAACACCGGGGAGCTGTTTTTT	CASSRTSDNTGELFF
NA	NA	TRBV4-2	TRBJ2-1	TGTGCCAGCAGCCAAGATCTTGGTGAGTTATACAATGAGCAGTTCTTC	CASSQDLGELYNEQFF
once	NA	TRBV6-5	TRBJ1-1	TGTGCCAGCAGTTACCCCCCCACAGGGCCGAACACTGAAGCTTTCTTT	CASSYPPTGPNTEAFF
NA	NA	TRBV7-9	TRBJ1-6	TGTGCCAGCAGCTCAGTGCAGACGAGGTTTGGTAATTCACCCCTCCACTTT	CASSSVQTRFGNSPLHF
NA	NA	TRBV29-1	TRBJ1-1	TGCAGCGTCCTCAGGGTTGCCACTGAAGCTTTCTTT	CSVLRVATEAFF
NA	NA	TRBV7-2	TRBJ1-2	TGTGCCAGCAGCTATACAGGGAACTATGGCTACACCTTC	CASSYTGNYGYTF
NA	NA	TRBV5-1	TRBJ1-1	TGCGCCAGCAGTCTTGCACCAACAGGGCTCACTGAAGCTTTCTTT	CASSLAPTGLTEAFF
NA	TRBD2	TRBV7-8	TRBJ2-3	TGTGCCAGCAGCTTAAGGGGGGGGCGGGGGGCGATAACAGATACGCAGTATTTT	CASSLRGGRGAITDTQYF
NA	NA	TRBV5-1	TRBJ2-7	TGCGCCAGCAGACAGGGAATTATCTCCTACGAGCAGTACTTC	CASRQGIISYEQYF
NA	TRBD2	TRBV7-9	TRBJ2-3	TGTGCCAGCAGCCCTAGCGGATGGGATACGCAGTATTTT	CASSPSGWDTQYF
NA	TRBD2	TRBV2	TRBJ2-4	TGTGCCAGCAGTGATGGATCTAGCGGGGGGGAGGGGATTCAGTACTTC	CASSDGSSGGEGIQYF
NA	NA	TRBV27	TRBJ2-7	TGTGCCAGCAGCAAAGGGACTGCGTACGAGCAGTACTTC	CASSKGTAYEQYF
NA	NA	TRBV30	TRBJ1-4	TGTGCCTGGAGCGGGGGTAATGAAAAACTGTTTTTT	CAWSGGNEKLFF
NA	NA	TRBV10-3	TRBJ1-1	TGTGCCGGGCGAAACGGGGGTTCGAACACTGAAGCTTTCTTT	CAGRNGGSNTEAFF
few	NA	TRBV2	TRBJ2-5	TGTGCCAGCTCCAGTCAAGAGACCCAGTACTTC	CASSSQETQYF
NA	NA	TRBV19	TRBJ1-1	TGTGCCACCAGGGGAGGGCCTCTGGAGGCTTTCTTT	CATRGGPLEAFF
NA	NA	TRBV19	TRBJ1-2	TGTGCCAGTAGTATCCTTTCTAACTATGGCTACACCTTC	CASSILSNYGYTF
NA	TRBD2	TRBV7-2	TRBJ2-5	TGTGCCAGCAGCTTTTTGGCGGGGGGGCCGGAGACCCAGTACTTC	CASSFLAGGPETQYF
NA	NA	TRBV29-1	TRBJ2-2	TGCAGCGTTGAAAGACCCTCCAGGGGGGACACCGGGGAGCTGTTTTTT	CSVERPSRGDTGELFF
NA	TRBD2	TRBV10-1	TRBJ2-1	TGCGCCAGCAGTGAGTCTGGGACTAGCGGGAGGGCCGTAATTTACAATGAGCAGTTCTTC	CASSESGTSGRAVIYNEQFF
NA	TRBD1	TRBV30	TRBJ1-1	TGTGCCTGGAGGGGGGGGACAGGGAACACTGAAGCTTTCTTT	CAWRGGTGNTEAFF
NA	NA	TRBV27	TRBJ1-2	TGTGCCAGCAGCCCAGCCTCAGGGTGGTGGACCTTC	CASSPASGWWTF
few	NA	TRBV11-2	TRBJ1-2	TGTGCCAGCAGCTTAGAGGGGCGCATCCTTTACGGTGGCTACACCTTC	CASSLEGRILYGGYTF
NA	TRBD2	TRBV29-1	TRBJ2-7	TGCAGCGCCCGGACTAGCTCCTACGAGCAGTACTTC	CSARTSSYEQYF
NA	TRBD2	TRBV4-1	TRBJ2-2	TGCGCCAGCAGCCAAGATCTCTTAGCGGGGGTAGGGACCGGGGAGCTGTTTTTT	CASSQDLLAGVGTGELFF
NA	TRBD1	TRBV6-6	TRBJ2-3	TGTGCCAGCAGCTCGGACAGGGATACGCAGTATTTT	CASSSDRDTQYF
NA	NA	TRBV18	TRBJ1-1	TGTGCCAGCTCGGAGATACAGGGGAACACTGAAGCTTTCTTT	CASSEIQGNTEAFF
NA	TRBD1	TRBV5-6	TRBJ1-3	TGTGCCAGCAGCCAGGGGGAAGGGTTTCGTGGAAACACCATATATTTT	CASSQGEGFRGNTIYF
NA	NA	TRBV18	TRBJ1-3	TGTGCCAGCTCACCAGATGAGGCCGCCATCTCTGGAAACACCATATATTTT	CASSPDEAAISGNTIYF
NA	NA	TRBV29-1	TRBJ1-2	TGCAGCGCCCTCCAATTAACAGGCCAAGCTAACTATGGCTACACCTTC	CSALQLTGQANYGYTF
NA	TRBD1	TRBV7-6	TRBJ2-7	TGTGCCAGCAGCAGGACAGGGTTCTACGAGCAGTACTTC	CASSRTGFYEQYF
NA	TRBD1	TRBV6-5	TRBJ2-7	TGTGCCAGCAGTTACTCGAGAGGGGGCGGGTACGAGCAGTACTTC	CASSYSRGGGYEQYF
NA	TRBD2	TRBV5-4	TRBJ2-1	TGTGCCAGCAGCGGCCAACTAGCGGGAGGGCAGTTCTTC	CASSGQLAGGQFF
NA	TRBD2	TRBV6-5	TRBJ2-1	TGTGCCAGCAGTCTAGCGGGAGTTTTGGCGAATGAGCAGTTCTTC	CASSLAGVLANEQFF
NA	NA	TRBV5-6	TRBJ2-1	TGTGCCAGCAGCGTCGGACACGTAAACAATGAGCAGTTCTTC	CASSVGHVNNEQFF
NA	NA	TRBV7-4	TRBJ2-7	TGTGCCAGCACCCTTAACCAGGGGTCTCCTAGAGAGCAGTACTTC	CASTLNQGSPREQYF
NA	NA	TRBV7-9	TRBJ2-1	TGTGCCAGCAGCTTCGGGACATACGATGAGCAGTTCTTC	CASSFGTYDEQFF
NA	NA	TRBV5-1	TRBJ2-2	TGCGCCAGCAGCTTCCTGGACAGGAACACCGGGGAGCTGTTTTTT	CASSFLDRNTGELFF
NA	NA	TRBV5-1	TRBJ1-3	TGCGCCAGCAGCCCTCAGGGGACCTCTGGAAACACCATATATTTT	CASSPQGTSGNTIYF
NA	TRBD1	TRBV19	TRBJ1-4	TGTGCCAGTATGAGACAGGGCGGAACCAATCGGCAAACTAATGAAAAACTGTTTTTT	CASMRQGGTNRQTNEKLFF
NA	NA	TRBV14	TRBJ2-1	TGTGCCAGCAGCCAACTAACTCGCCATGAGCAGTTCTTC	CASSQLTRHEQFF
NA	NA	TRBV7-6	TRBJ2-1	TGTGCCAGCAGCTTAGTCTGGACAACCCATGAGCAGTTCTTC	CASSLVWTTHEQFF
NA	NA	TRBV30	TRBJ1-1	TGTGCCTGGGGCAGGAACACTGAAGCTTTCTTT	CAWGRNTEAFF
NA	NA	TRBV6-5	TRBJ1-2	TGTGCCAGCAGTTACGGGGAGAGGAACGGGGGCTACACCTTC	CASSYGERNGGYTF
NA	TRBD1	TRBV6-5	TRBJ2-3	TGTGCCAGCAGGAAGGAGGGACAGGGGAAAGATACGCAGTATTTT	CASRKEGQGKDTQYF
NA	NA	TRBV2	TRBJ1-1	TGTGCCAGCAGCAGGGGTGATGAAGCTTTCTTT	CASSRGDEAFF
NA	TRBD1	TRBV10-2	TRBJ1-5	TGCGCCAGCAGTGAGACAGGGGGCAATCAGCCCCAGCATTTT	CASSETGGNQPQHF
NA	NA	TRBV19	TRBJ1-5	TGTGCCAGTAGTCCCAGGACCGGAGGGCCAAATCAGCCCCAGCATTTT	CASSPRTGGPNQPQHF
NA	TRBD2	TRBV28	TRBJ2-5	TGTGCCAGCAGTTTGACGGGGGGAGGGGAGACCCAGTACTTC	CASSLTGGGETQYF
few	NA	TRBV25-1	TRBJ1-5	TGTGCCAGCAGTACAGGGACGAGCAATCAGCCCCAGCATTTT	CASSTGTSNQPQHF
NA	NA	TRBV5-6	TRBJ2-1	TGTGCCAGCAGCTTGGAGGGGTGGAATGAGCAGTTCTTC	CASSLEGWNEQFF